Below, one T cell receptor (beta chain) is given with its context. The antigen it binds to is not known. Base quality data are lacking; no much larger clone is found one base away. V lost 0 bases and J lost 6 bases; the stretch between them is 9 bases long. Its CDR3 holds 13 amino acids, cysteine through phenylalanine. CDR3 DNA is the only sequence kept; it has 39 bases, read in frame from the first base. The germline V gene encodes CDR1 SGHRS and CDR2 YFSETQ. In total, approximately 610 healthy bone marrow donors made up the cohort. Cohort members were all nominally healthy when sampled, although unrecorded immune exposures were likely present. The donor tested CMV seronegative and was one of the 352 seronegative cohort members. A peripheral blood sample was provided by each donor, and peripheral blood mononuclear cells were used for TCR beta sequencing. The Qiagen DNeasy Blood Extraction Kit was used to extract genomic DNA from the blood cell samples.

This record belongs to a study of cytomegalovirus exposure and HLA in healthy donors (dated by TCRdb to 2016 to 2017). For the study in its entirety: An earlier analysis of roughly 500 of the donors reported 250 to 350 Gb of sequence data and 117 million unique TCR beta sequences from about 180 million T cells. Donor age, sex, ethnicity and CMV serostatus were collected together with the repertoire data. An early release that covered 640 HLA-typed donors contained around 300 gigabases of sequencing data and about 84 million unique TCR sequences. Four to six DR-DQ haplotypes were handled as single units for association and clustering, since linkage in the cohort was strong. All discovery cohort repertoires had been generated using a single sequencing platform. The study aimed to test whether cataloging public T cell receptors could reveal signatures of past pathogen exposure. Among the 398 genotyped donors, more than 70% belonged to the genetic ancestry cluster associated with self-reported Caucasian donors. Besides the first cohort of roughly 700 subjects, a separate validation cohort made up of 120 different subjects was used. Using immunosequencing, the study profiled T cell repertoires from 500 to 800 subjects and related those repertoires to cytomegalovirus serostatus. HLA typing included class I and class II loci at four-digit resolution. Among around 400 genotyped donors of the cohort, an average of approximately 200,000 unique TCR beta nucleotide sequences was sequenced per donor, of which about 18% were non-productive. In a later analysis, previously published TCR beta repertoires from 666 donors were re-analyzed and high-resolution HLA genotyping was added so that TCR occurrence patterns could be studied. High-throughput TCR immunosequencing, statistical association of individual TCRs with disease status, and machine learning were combined to predict cytomegalovirus infection status. The number of donors typed differed by locus, with about 620-630 for A, B, C, DRB1 and DQB1, about 500 for DQA1, about 610 for DPA1, and 400 to 490 for DPB1. In a later genetic analysis, genome-wide SNP genotypes for about 55% of the 666 donors were used, and that subset was treated as a discovery cohort. Rather than using new phenotypic data, the later analysis identified candidate immune exposures from TCR beta sequences and from how often those sequences occurred across donors. To decide whether each TCR beta V gene segment behaved as functional or pseudogenic, an earlier analysis of several hundred of the donors relied on high-throughput TCR beta sequencing.

General conclusions and limits of the study: Broadly in line with IMGT annotations, most TCR beta V segments showed up in productive rearrangements about 90% or about 30% of the time in an earlier analysis of 587 of the donors. The classifier was reported to diagnose cytomegalovirus status with high specificity and sensitivity in both the original and validation cohorts. At a false discovery rate of 0.05, a later analysis linked under 20,000 TCR beta sequences to specific HLA alleles. The cohort was sequenced for TCR beta chains only, and without alpha or paired-chain data the features that could be detected were limited. Several of the top co-occurrence clusters appeared to be linked to parvovirus B19, influenza, CMV and Epstein-Barr virus, according to a later analysis. The study listed 150 to 200 TCR beta chains as associated with cytomegalovirus. In a later analysis, HLA-associated TCR beta chains showed more clonal expansion and lower generation probabilities than non-associated chains that were equally common. A few of the identified cytomegalovirus-associated TCR beta chains were confirmed in vitro to be specific for cytomegalovirus antigens. Because HLA typing was missing for some donors at each locus, association tests included only the typed subset. A further reported finding was that TCR beta sequences accurately predicted the HLA-A and HLA-B alleles for most subjects in the first cohort. Correlated functional status among segregating V segments might reflect linkage disequilibrium, but an unknown experimental factor could not be ruled out. Across donors, most TCR sequences were observed very rarely, whereas some public TCRs were present in many individuals. In a later analysis, most CMV-associated TCR beta chains were found to appear HLA-restricted, with HLA associations seemingly driven largely by CMV exposure. Some IMGT-functional V segments, including TRBV6-2 and TRBV6-3, could not be distinguished by the 87-base-pair reads and were therefore excluded. The presence/absence analyses assumed that sequencing depth was roughly uniform across donors, and that assumption may not be true. The only immune exposure information available for the cohort was CMV serostatus. In a later genetic analysis, a missense DCLRE1C variant was associated with V-gene and J-gene trimming of TCR beta chains, and the association was replicated in an independent cohort. The sequencing pipeline was judged likely to have produced a cluster of highly shared sequence variants as a technical artifact. Because counts were too low, about 15 rarely observed V segments, including chromosome 9 orphons, were left out of the earlier analysis of 500 to 650 of the donors. In a later analysis, the rate of TCR association differed among HLA loci, with DRB1 alleles having the most associated TCRs and HLA-C alleles having the fewest. It was suggested by the authors that the approach could potentially be generalized to other disease states and immunological phenotypes. Compared with the approximately 720-donor mean, donors in an Asian-associated ancestry cluster had fewer N-insertions in productive TCRs, according to a later genetic analysis. When HLA alleles, especially DR and DQ, strongly co-occurred, TCR associations were difficult to assign to individual alleles.

The library was obtained by the immunoSEQ multiplex PCR assay. For the multiplex PCR, a mixture combining 60 forward primers for TCR Vbeta segments and 13 reverse primers for TCR Jbeta segments was used. The CDR3 region of rearranged TCR beta genes was amplified from genomic DNA with a multiplex PCR assay. The amplified TCR beta libraries were sequenced on the Illumina HiSeq System as 87-base-pair reads. The study's processing was this. A later analysis tallied tens of millions of unique TCR beta chains across the 640 or so repertoires, and approximately 12 million of those chains were shared by two or more donors. Raw reads were error-corrected and collapsed into unique sequences by a nearest-neighbor algorithm in which closely related sequences were merged to remove PCR and sequencing errors. To assign V, D and J gene segments, CDR3 sequences were aligned to IMGT reference sequences. Each retained sequence needed at least a six-nucleotide match to both a V gene segment and a J gene segment. Rearrangements were classified as productive when the CDR3 lacked stop codons and remained in frame with V and J, and all other rearrangements were classified as non-productive. Following IMGT convention, CDR3 was defined as the stretch from the second conserved V-encoded cysteine up to the conserved J-encoded phenylalanine. In an earlier analysis of some 550 of the donors, sequences lacking an unambiguous match to a single V gene segment were excluded. An earlier analysis of several hundred of the donors classified V segments as functional when productive rearrangements were above 56.7% and as segregating when the standard deviation between donors was above 5%. To diagnose cytomegalovirus status from the catalog of TCR beta chain sequences, a statistical classification framework was built. In a later analysis, V and J genes were assigned by comparing TCR nucleotide sequences against IMGT/GENE-DB human TR gene sequences. In a later analysis, CDR3 sequences and most-parsimonious VDJ recombination scenarios were assigned using the TCRdist pipeline. In a later analysis, each TCR beta chain was defined by its CDR3 amino acid sequence together with its V-gene family, and reads lacking a unique V-gene family were excluded. As a way to deal with suspected cross-contamination and a sequencing artifact, a later analysis dropped approximately 570 nucleotide sequences that were highly shared and had low generation probability. In a later analysis, a clonal expansion index for each public chain was calculated from normalized within-repertoire ranks of inferred template counts. In a later analysis, generation probabilities were computed with a VDJ recombination model fitted to out-of-frame rearrangements, and the resulting probabilities were checked against IGoR. In a later analysis, TCR-TCR, TCR-HLA and TCR-CMV co-occurrence was scored with hypergeometric tests, and a repertoire-size bias correction was applied to TCR pairs. To estimate false discovery rates, a later analysis permuted the HLA or CMV assignments 20 times. In a later analysis, co-occurring TCRs were grouped using DBSCAN, and TCRdist sequence similarity was added for clustering within HLA-allele-positive subsets. Repertoires with fewer than 30,000 or more than 120,000 public chains were left out of co-occurrence clustering, as were a handful of repertoires with anomalous nucleotide sharing. TCRdb retrieved this table from immuneACCESS and kept in-frame rearrangements only. Not all clones are present; in checked studies, unresolved V genes account for under half, and no reason is known for the remainder. Clone size and V and J calls were adopted from that table, with D and trimming inferred from the DNA. In all, the sample holds 150,000 to 200,000 clones, and approximately 80% of those were seen once. Clones ranked in the top ten supply about 2.5% of the sample.

The sequencing input was PBMCs. The clonotype originates from a woman between 50 and 59 years old in good health and CMV-seronegative. This sequence uses TRBV5-1 and TRBJ1-1; the D gene lacks a confident call. This receptor carries the CDR3 CASSLARAAEAFF. The sequenced DNA: TGCGCCAGCAGCTTGGCCCGTGCGGCTGAAGCTTTCTTT.